Reported below is one TCR beta chain. The antigen is undetermined. When less than 11 days of culture had elapsed, CD4+ T cells were isolated. These data are taken from a study of vaccination effects on CD4 cells after COVID-19. Germline CDR1 and CDR2: KGHSH and LQKENI. V was clipped by 3 bases and J by 3 bases, with 12 bases between them. The CDR3 totals 14 residues. TCRdb's copy holds only in-frame clones and misses some; the assay was immunoSEQ multiplex PCR. The table has roughly 31,000 clones, around three quarters seen once; the top ten hold approximately 3.8%. Sequencing was performed on CD4+ T cells from PBMCs cultured without peptide, taken before COVID-19 vaccination. V usage is TRBV18 and J usage is TRBJ2-7; perhaps TRBD1 as D (5 bases). The sequence came from a human donor who received a COVID-19 vaccine. CDR3 sequence: CASSPTDRNYEQYF. The CDR3 DNA reads TGTGCCAGCTCACCGACAGACCGTAACTACGAGCAGTACTTC.